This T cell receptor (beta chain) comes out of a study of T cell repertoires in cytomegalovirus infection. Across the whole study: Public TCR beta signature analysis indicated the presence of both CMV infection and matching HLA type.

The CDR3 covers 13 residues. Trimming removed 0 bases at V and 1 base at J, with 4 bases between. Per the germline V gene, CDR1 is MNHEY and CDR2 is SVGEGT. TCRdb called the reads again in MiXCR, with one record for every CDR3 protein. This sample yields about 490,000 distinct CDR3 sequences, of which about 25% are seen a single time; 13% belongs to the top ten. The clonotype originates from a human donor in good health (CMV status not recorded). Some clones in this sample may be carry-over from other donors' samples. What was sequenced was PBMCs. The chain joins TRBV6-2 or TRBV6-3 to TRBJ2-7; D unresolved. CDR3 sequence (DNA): TGTGCCAGCAGTTACTCGGCTTCCTACGAGCAGTACGTC. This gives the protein CASSYSASYEQYV.